The T cell receptor beta chain under discussion was sequenced for a study of a mutant IDH1 vaccine in newly diagnosed glioma. Whole-study context: Once 4-6 weeks had passed after radiotherapy alone, vaccination started, or it started with temozolomide cycles. Patients under treatment included about 60% males and 37.5% females and had a mean age of about 37 years. Therapy received beforehand was radiotherapy, temozolomide, or both, with most patients given both. Study results and limitations: It was about 92% of patients that developed vaccine-induced immune responses.

With regard to this clone: Its specificity is unknown.

The CDR3 loop spans 15 amino acids. The germline V and J ends were trimmed by 1 base and 0 bases, with 8 bases remaining between them. Germline V gene data show CDR1 as MGHRA and CDR2 as YSYEKL. The time point was: week 23, last vaccination. The investigators gave 300 ug of mutant IDH1 20-mer peptide in each vaccine dose, together with topical imiquimod. Sequencing used immunoSEQ multiplex PCR; TCRdb keeps in-frame clones, though not all of them. The sample consists of roughly 19,000 clones, roughly 82% of them appearing once. The sequence came from a man in his thirties or forties with glioma. The gene calls are TRBV4-1 and TRBJ2-3; D gene unclear. The source was PBMCs, collected from a glioma patient whose treatment included an IDH1 peptide vaccine. The CDR3 sequence: CASSQGHSSTDTQYF. CDR3 nucleotide sequence: TGCGCCAGCAGCCAAGGGCACTCGAGCACAGATACGCAGTATTTT.